These 23 T cell receptor beta chains were sequenced from one sample in a study of blood T cell repertoires in COVID-19 (dated by TCRdb to 2020 to 2022). Libraries were made using the immunoSEQ multiplex PCR assay. This immuneACCESS table, as held by TCRdb, lists in-frame sequences with V and J called but not all clones. Of the missing ones, under half trace to an unresolved V gene in checked studies; the others have no known cause. The sample profile shows about 180,000 clones; 70% to 80% of them were found once. The ten top clones hold about an eighth of the sample. Material for sequencing was PBMCs or T cells enriched from blood (not recorded which). The source of these receptors is a man aged 55 to 70 who had been exposed to COVID-19.

This clone was seen repeatedly, ten times or more. The V call is TRBV28, the J call TRBJ1-2, with D possibly matching TRBD1 (5 bases). Germline assignment: CDR1 MDHEN and CDR2 SYDVKM. The CDR3 is made up of 15 amino acids. V was shortened by 2 bases and J by 4 bases, with 14 bases between the two germline ends. The DNA for the CDR3 is TGTGCCAGCAGTTTAGGCGGGGCCGATCCCTATGGCTACACCTTC. It specifies CASSLGGADPYGYTF.

This chain connects TRBV5-6 to TRBJ2-7, with 7 bases matching TRBD2. J lost 2 bases, V lost 0 bases, and 5 bases had no gene match. Looked up from germline, CDR1 is SGHDT and CDR2 is YYEEEE. The CDR3 consists of 15 residues. The CDR3 nucleotides are TGTGCCAGCAGCTTGGTGGCTAGCGGAGCCTACGAGCAGTACTTC. Its translation is CASSLVASGAYEQYF.

The chain links TRBV19 to TRBJ2-1; 10 bases fit TRBD2. With 4 bases clipped from V and 4 bases from J, the junction kept 7 bases outside the gene matches. The CDR3 extends over 16 amino acids. Germline CDR1 and CDR2: LNHDA and SQIVND (reference sequence). The CDR3 sequence is CASSTPRTSGYNEQFF. CDR3 in DNA: TGTGCCAGTAGTACCCCCAGGACTAGCGGATACAATGAGCAGTTCTTC. Filled out from reference TRBV19 and TRBJ2-1, the complete variable domain reads DGGITQSPKYLFRKEGQNVTLSCEQNLNHDAMYWYRQDPGQGLRLIYYSQIVNDFQKGDIAEGYSVSREKKESFPLTVTSAQKNPTAFYLCASSTPRTSGYNEQFFGPGTRLTVL.

This rearrangement joins TRBV3-1 (or the pseudogene TRBV3-2) to TRBJ1-6; possibly TRBD1 for D (5 bases). The length of the CDR3 is 14 residues. CDR1 and CDR2 from the germline V gene are LGHDT and YNNKEL (reference sequence). V was shortened by 3 bases and J by 7 bases, with 10 bases between the two germline ends. The CDR3 region has the DNA TGTGCCAGCAGCCAGTACGGGGGGAATTCACCCCTCCACTTT. Its protein product is CASSQYGGNSPLHF.

The V and J genes are TRBV11-3 and TRBJ2-1, with 8 bases aligning to TRBD2. The CDR3 length is 18 residues. V dropped 8 bases and J dropped 0; count of bases not matched to a gene: 15. The germline gives CDR1 SGHNT, CDR2 YENEEA. The CDR3 DNA is TGTGCCAGCCTCGGTGGTAGCGGGGAATTAAGCTCCTACAATGAGCAGTTCTTC. Its translation is CASLGGSGELSSYNEQFF.

This sequence joins TRBV9 and TRBJ2-3; the match to TRBD2 covers 12 bases. J lost 1 base, V lost 6 bases, and 9 bases had no gene match. Germline CDR1 SGDLS, CDR2 YYNGEE. The CDR3 is 17 amino acids. CDR3 coding DNA: TGTGCCAGCAACCCGACTAGCGGGAGTAAGGGCACAGATACGCAGTATTTT. It encodes CASNPTSGSKGTDTQYF.

This rearrangement joins TRBV7-2 to TRBJ2-7; D gene ambiguous. Germline CDR1 and CDR2: SGHTA and FQGNSA. The germline V and J ends were trimmed by 4 bases and 3 bases, with 10 bases remaining between them. The CDR3 contains 13 residues. CDR3 sequence reads: CASSSSPVYEQYF. The CDR3 nucleotides are TGTGCCAGCAGCTCGTCTCCAGTCTACGAGCAGTACTTC. Combining the CDR3 with reference TRBV7-2 and TRBJ2-7 gives the whole variable domain GAGVSQSPSNKVTEKGKDVELRCDPISGHTALYWYRQSLGQGLEFLIYFQGNSAPDKSGLPSDRFSAERTGGSVSTLTIQRTQQEDSAVYLCASSSSPVYEQYFGPGTRLTVT.

This chain joins TRBV29-1 and TRBJ1-2; TRBD1 is a possible D gene (5 bases). The CDR3 contains 13 residues. Trimming pared 0 bases from V and 13 bases from J, leaving 18 bases between. Germline CDR1 SQVTM, CDR2 ANQGSEA. The CDR3 region is CSVEDRGTKFSTF. The CDR3 bases are TGCAGCGTTGAAGATCGAGGGACTAAATTTTCCACCTTC.

The V call is TRBV6-5, the J call TRBJ1-1; D remains ambiguous. This CDR3 spans 14 amino acids. Germline V CDR1 and CDR2: MNHEY, SVGAGI. V lost 0 bases and J 4 bases, leaving 9 bases between the germline ends. CDR3 nucleotide sequence: TGTGCCAGCAGTTACTCGACCGGCGGCACTGAAGCTTTCTTT. This sequence encodes CASSYSTGGTEAFF.

V and J are TRBV28 and TRBJ1-3; unclear D gene. This CDR3 region has 12 residues. V was shortened by 6 bases and J by 1 base, with 4 bases between the two germline ends. CDR1 is MDHEN, CDR2 SYDVKM, per germline. The DNA of the CDR3 is TGTGCCAGCAGCGTATCTGGAAACACCATATATTTT. Its translation: CASSVSGNTIYF.

The chain joins TRBV19 to TRBJ2-3, with a tentative D call TRBD1 (5 bases). This CDR3 contains 13 residues. With 2 bases removed from V and 4 bases from J, the gap between germline ends came to 7 bases. Germline CDR1 reads LNHDA; CDR2 reads SQIVND (reference sequence). DNA for the CDR3: TGTGCCAGTAGTATAAGACAGTCAGATACGCAGTATTTT. Its translation: CASSIRQSDTQYF.

This chain uses TRBV12-3 or TRBV12-4 with TRBJ1-2; no firm D call. CDR3 length equals 13 residues. V was trimmed by 3 bases and J by 4 bases, leaving 9 bases between them. CDR3 in amino acids: CASSFSGGYGYTF. The CDR3 nucleotides read TGTGCCAGCAGTTTCTCTGGAGGCTATGGCTACACCTTC.

The chain links TRBV5-5 to TRBJ2-7; tentatively, D is TRBD1 (5 bases). Trimming cost V 2 bases and J 4 bases, with 16 bases left between them. CDR1 and CDR2 (germline): SGHKS, YYEKEE (reference sequence). This CDR3 spans 15 amino acids. The CDR3 region has the DNA TGTGCCAGCAGCTTCATATTTGGGGCGGCGTACGAGCAGTACTTC. This sequence encodes CASSFIFGAAYEQYF.

The chain carries TRBV28 and TRBJ2-1, with 12 bases matching TRBD2. The V gene's germline CDR1 is MDHEN and CDR2 SYDVKM. The junction had 8 bases not matched to a gene; V was cut back by 5 bases and J by 9 bases. CDR3 length: 15 amino acids. CDR3 DNA: TGTGCCAGCAGTGTTCCTTCGGGACTAGCGGGTGAGCAGTTCTTC. Encoded protein: CASSVPSGLAGEQFF. The complete variable domain, with remaining parts taken from reference TRBV28 and TRBJ2-1, reads DVKVTQSSRYLVKRTGEKVFLECVQDMDHENMFWYRQDPGLGLRLIYFSYDVKMKEKGDIPEGYSVSREKKERFSLILESASTNQTSMYLCASSVPSGLAGEQFFGPGTRLTVL.

The rearrangement joins TRBV5-4 to TRBJ2-7; 9 bases are shared with TRBD2. The CDR3 contains 16 residues. CDR1 SGHNT and CDR2 YYREEE come from the germline V gene (reference sequence). The junction had 10 bases not matched to a gene; V was cut back by 4 bases and J by 2 bases. DNA for the CDR3: TGTGCCAGCAGCCCCTCGGGACTAGCATCGACCTACGAGCAGTACTTC. Protein: CASSPSGLASTYEQYF.

In this sample, this clone turned up once. This chain uses TRBV5-1 with TRBJ2-7; no clear D. There are 14 residues in the CDR3. The V gene's germline CDR1 is SGHRS and CDR2 YFSETQ. V was clipped by 4 bases and J by 0 bases, with 11 bases between them. DNA of the CDR3: TGCGCCAGCAGCCCCGAGAGGAGCTCCTACGAGCAGTACTTC. It translates to CASSPERSSYEQYF.

This clone showed up just once. The chain is built from TRBV7-3 and TRBJ2-1, with D unresolved. Trimming left V 5 bases short and J 9 bases short, with 14 bases between. This CDR3 comprises 13 residues. CDR1 SGHTA and CDR2 FQGTGA come from the germline V gene. CDR3: CASSPNWASEQFF. In DNA, the CDR3 is TGTGCCAGCAGCCCAAACTGGGCGAGTGAGCAGTTCTTC.

The chain uses TRBV28 and TRBJ2-5, with TRBD1 identical over 7 bases. The CDR3 totals 15 residues. Germline V CDR1 and CDR2: MDHEN, SYDVKM. Trimming at V came to 10 bases and at J to 2 bases, leaving 13 bases not matched to a gene. The CDR3 here is CATTSRRGRQETQYF. The CDR3 DNA reads TGTGCCACCACTTCCCGAAGGGGGCGGCAAGAGACCCAGTACTTC.

The chain links TRBV6-1 to TRBJ2-7; D is perhaps TRBD1 (5 bases). Per germline, CDR1 MNHNS and CDR2 SASEGT. The CDR3 is made up of 12 amino acids. V lost 2 bases to trimming and J lost 13 bases, with 15 bases between them. CDR3 amino acids: CASSELSGPPYF. CDR3 coding DNA: TGTGCCAGCAGTGAACTATCAGGGCCTCCTTACTTC.

The V call is TRBV20-1, the J call TRBJ2-1; 7 bases fit TRBD2. Germline trimming cut 6 bases from V and 8 bases from J; bases unmatched to any gene: 4. This CDR3 has 11 residues. CDR1 is DFQATT, CDR2 SNEGSKA, per germline (reference sequence). The CDR3 DNA sequence: TGCAGTGCAGGACTAGGGGATGAGCAGTTCTTC. It yields the protein CSAGLGDEQFF.

The table lists this clone with a few counts. This rearrangement joins TRBV28 to TRBJ1-1; a possible D gene is TRBD1 (6 bases). Germline V gene lookup returns CDR1 MDHEN and CDR2 SYDVKM. The CDR3 consists of 13 residues. V lost 3 bases, J lost 3 bases, and 8 bases lay in between. In DNA, the CDR3 is TGTGCCAGCAGTTTGGGGGGGCACACTGAAGCTTTCTTT. Translated: CASSLGGHTEAFF.

The chain uses TRBV10-3 and TRBJ2-3, with 14 bases fitting TRBD2. The CDR3 is 18 residues long. The junction had 7 bases not matched to a gene; V was cut back by 3 bases and J by 2 bases. The germline V gene encodes CDR1 ENHRY and CDR2 SYGVKD. The chain's CDR3 is CAISEGTSGGINTDTQYF. The CDR3 nucleotides read TGTGCCATCAGTGAAGGGACTAGCGGGGGAATCAACACAGATACGCAGTATTTT.

V is TRBV20-1 and J is TRBJ1-1, with D possibly matching TRBD1 (6 bases). Germline V gene sequence: CDR1 DFQATT, CDR2 SNEGSKA (reference sequence). Trimming took 1 base from V and 11 from J, leaving 11 bases between them. CDR3 length: 11 amino acids. The CDR3: CSARGSQGAFF. In DNA, the CDR3 is TGCAGTGCTAGAGGTAGTCAGGGGGCTTTCTTT.